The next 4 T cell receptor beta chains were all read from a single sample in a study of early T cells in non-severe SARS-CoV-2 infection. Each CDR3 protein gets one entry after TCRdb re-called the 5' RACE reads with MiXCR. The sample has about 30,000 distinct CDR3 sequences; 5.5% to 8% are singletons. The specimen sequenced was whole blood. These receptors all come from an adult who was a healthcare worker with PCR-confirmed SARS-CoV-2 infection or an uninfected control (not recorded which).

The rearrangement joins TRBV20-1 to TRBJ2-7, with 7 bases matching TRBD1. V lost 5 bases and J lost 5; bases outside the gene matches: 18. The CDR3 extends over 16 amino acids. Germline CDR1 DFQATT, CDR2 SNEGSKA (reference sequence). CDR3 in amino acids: CSAPSGKGARPDEQYF. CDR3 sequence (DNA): TGCAGTGCTCCAAGTGGGAAGGGGGCGCGCCCGGACGAGCAGTACTTC.

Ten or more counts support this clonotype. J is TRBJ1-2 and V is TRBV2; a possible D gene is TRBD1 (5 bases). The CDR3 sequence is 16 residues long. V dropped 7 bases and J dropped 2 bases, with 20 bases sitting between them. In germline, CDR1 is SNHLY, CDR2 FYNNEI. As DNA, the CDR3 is TGTGCCAGCATACCCTCCCCGGGGGTTTCAAACTATGGCTACACCTTC. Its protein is CASIPSPGVSNYGYTF.

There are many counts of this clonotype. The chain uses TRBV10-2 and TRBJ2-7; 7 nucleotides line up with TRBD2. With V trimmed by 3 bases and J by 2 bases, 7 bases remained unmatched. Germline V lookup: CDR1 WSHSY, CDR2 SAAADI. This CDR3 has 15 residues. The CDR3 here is CASSEELARTYEQYF. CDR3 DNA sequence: TGCGCCAGCAGTGAAGAACTAGCGCGCACCTACGAGCAGTACTTC.

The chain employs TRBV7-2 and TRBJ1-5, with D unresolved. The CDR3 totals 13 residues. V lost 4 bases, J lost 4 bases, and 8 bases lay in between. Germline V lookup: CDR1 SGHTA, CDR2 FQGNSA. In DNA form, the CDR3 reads TGTGCCAGCAGCTCCCGGGTTAATCAGCCCCAGCATTTT. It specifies CASSSRVNQPQHF.